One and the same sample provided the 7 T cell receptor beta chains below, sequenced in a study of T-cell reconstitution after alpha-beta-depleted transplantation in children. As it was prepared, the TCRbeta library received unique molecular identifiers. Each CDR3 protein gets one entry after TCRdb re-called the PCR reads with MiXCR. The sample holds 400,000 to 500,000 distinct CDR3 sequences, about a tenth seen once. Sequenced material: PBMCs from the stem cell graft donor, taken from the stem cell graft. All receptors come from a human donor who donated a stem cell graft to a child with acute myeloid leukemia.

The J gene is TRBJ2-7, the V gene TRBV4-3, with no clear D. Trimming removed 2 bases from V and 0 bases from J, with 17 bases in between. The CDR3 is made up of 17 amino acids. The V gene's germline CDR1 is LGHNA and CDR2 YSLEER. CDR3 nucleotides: TGCGCCAGCAGCCAACCAGCCGAACCATACAGCTCCTACGAGCAGTACTTC. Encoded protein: CASSQPAEPYSSYEQYF.

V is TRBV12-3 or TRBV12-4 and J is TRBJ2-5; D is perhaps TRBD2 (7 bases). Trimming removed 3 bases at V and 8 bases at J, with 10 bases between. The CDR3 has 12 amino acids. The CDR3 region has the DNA TGTGCCAGCAGTTTGGGGGGGCAAACCCAGTACTTC. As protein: CASSLGGQTQYF.

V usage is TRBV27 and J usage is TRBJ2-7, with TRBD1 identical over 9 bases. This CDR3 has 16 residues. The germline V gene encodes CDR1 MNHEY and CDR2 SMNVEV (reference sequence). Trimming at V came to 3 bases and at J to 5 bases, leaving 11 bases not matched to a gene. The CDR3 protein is CASSFGGLTGGNEQYF. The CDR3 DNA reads TGTGCCAGCAGTTTTGGGGGCCTAACAGGGGGCAACGAGCAGTACTTC.

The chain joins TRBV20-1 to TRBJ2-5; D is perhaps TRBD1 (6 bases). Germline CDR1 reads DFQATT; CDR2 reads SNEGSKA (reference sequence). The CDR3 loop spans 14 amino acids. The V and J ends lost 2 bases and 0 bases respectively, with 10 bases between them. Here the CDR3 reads CSARNRVYQETQYF. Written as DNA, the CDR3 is TGCAGTGCTAGAAACAGGGTTTACCAAGAGACCCAGTACTTC.

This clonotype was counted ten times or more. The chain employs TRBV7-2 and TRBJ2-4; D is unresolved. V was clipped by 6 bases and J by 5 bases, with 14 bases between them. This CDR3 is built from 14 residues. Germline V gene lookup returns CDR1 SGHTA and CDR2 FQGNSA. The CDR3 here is CASSQSGGQNIQYF. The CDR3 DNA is TGTGCCAGCAGTCAGTCGGGTGGTCAAAACATTCAGTACTTC. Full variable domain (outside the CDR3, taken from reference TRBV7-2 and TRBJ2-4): GAGVSQSPSNKVTEKGKDVELRCDPISGHTALYWYRQSLGQGLEFLIYFQGNSAPDKSGLPSDRFSAERTGGSVSTLTIQRTQQEDSAVYLCASSQSGGQNIQYFGAGTRLSVL.

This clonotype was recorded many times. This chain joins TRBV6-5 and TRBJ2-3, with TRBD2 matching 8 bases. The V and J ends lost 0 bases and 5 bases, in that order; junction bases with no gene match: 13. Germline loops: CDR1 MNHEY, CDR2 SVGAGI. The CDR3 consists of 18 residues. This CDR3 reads CASSYSTGTRGPLDTQYF. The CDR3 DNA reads TGTGCCAGCAGTTACTCCACTGGGACTAGGGGTCCCCTAGATACGCAGTATTTT.

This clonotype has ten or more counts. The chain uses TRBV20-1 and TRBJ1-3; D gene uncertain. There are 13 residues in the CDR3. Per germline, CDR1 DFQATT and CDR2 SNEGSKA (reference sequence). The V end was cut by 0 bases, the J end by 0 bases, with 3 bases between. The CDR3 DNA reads TGCAGTGCTAGAGAGGGCTCTGGAAACACCATATATTTT. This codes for CSAREGSGNTIYF.